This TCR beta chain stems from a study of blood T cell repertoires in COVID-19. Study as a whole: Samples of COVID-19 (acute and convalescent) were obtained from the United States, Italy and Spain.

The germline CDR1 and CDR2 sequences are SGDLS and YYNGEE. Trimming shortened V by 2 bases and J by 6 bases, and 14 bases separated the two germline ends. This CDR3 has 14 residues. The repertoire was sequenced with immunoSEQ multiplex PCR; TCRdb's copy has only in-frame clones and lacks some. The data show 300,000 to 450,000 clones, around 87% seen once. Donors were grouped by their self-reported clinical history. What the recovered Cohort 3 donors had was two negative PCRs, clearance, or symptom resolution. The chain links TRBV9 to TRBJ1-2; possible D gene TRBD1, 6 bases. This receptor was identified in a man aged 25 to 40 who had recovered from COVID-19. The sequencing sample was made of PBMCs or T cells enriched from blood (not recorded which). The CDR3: CASSVSGVGHGYTF. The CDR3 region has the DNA TGTGCCAGCAGCGTCTCAGGGGTAGGTCATGGCTACACCTTC. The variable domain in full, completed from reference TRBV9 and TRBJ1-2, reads DSGVTQTPKHLITATGQRVTLRCSPRSGDLSVYWYQQSLDQGLQFLIQYYNGEERAKGNILERFSAQQFPDLHSELNLSSLELGDSALYFCASSVSGVGHGYTFGSGTRLTVV.